This T cell receptor (beta chain) was identified in a study of cytomegalovirus exposure and HLA in healthy donors. The CDR3 sequence is 15 residues long. The trim removed 7 bases at V and 2 bases at J, leaving 6 bases unmatched. Germline V gene data show CDR1 as MNHEY and CDR2 as SVGAGI. Study observations and caveats: Accurate prediction of most subjects' HLA-A and HLA-B alleles from TCR beta sequences was reported. Compared with the approximately 700-donor mean, an Asian-associated ancestry cluster reportedly had fewer N-insertions, according to a later analysis. Immune exposure was documented only through CMV serostatus. A few CMV-associated chains were confirmed in vitro to be specific for CMV antigens.

With regard to this clone: The target antigen is unknown.

It was with 60 Vbeta and 13 Jbeta primers that the PCR ran. The table came from immunoSEQ multiplex PCR; TCRdb's copy has only in-frame clones and leaves some out. The sample has approximately 160,000 clones, around 78% seen once. This receptor was obtained from a female donor in good health and CMV-seronegative. The specimen was PBMCs. The chain has TRBV6-5 and TRBJ2-2; 8 nucleotides align to TRBD2. CDR3 sequence: CASKRGRSNTGELFF. The CDR3 DNA is TGTGCCAGCAAACGCGGGAGGAGCAACACCGGGGAGCTGTTTTTT.